This TCR beta chain was sequenced in a study of patients and donors after allogeneic stem cell transplantation. Using its own MiXCR run on the RT-PCR reads, TCRdb lists one record per CDR3 protein. In the table there are some 880,000 distinct CDR3 sequences, roughly 18% of which are singletons. This clonotype is a singleton in its sample. An end of the junction does not agree with germline; a read error may underlie this. There are 15 residues in the CDR3. The V gene's germline CDR1 is LGHNA and CDR2 YSLEER. Sequencing was carried out using blood, either unsorted or a sorted T cell fraction (not recorded which). The chain has TRBV4-3 and TRBJ1-5; maybe TRBD1 (6 bases). The receptor comes from a human donor who was either an allogeneic HSCT recipient or a stem cell or donor lymphocyte infusion donor (not recorded which). It is not recorded whose cells these are; they may come from a transplant donor. CDR3 sequence (DNA): TGCGCCAGCAACCAAGATACAGGGACCAATCAGCCCCAGCATTTT. Its protein is CASNQDTGTNQPQHF.